Listed here are 31 T cell receptor beta chains from one sample, sequenced in a study of identical twins. TCRdb re-derived calls from the 5' RACE reads in MiXCR, one entry per CDR3 protein. Of 200,000 to 250,000 distinct CDR3 sequences in the sample, about 7.5% are singletons; the top ten hold roughly 5%. This same sample was also part of a study on yellow fever vaccine responses in identical twins.

Sample: CD8+ T cells sorted from blood. These receptors were obtained from a woman aged 18-35 years in good health.

The V gene is TRBV7-2, the J gene TRBJ2-7, with 7 nucleotides matching TRBD1. Germline CDR1 is SGHTA and CDR2 is FQGNSA. The CDR3 is 14 residues long. With 2 bases clipped from V and 6 bases from J, the junction kept 7 bases outside the gene matches. CDR3 DNA sequence: TGTGCCAGCAGCTTAACGTCAGGGGGTTCCGAGCAGTACGTC. This sequence encodes CASSLTSGGSEQYV.

This clonotype was detected a few times. The gene calls are TRBV4-1 and TRBJ2-3; D gene ambiguous. Germline V lookup: CDR1 MGHRA, CDR2 YSYEKL. The CDR3 length is 15 residues. V lost 0 bases, J lost 7 bases, and 14 bases lay in between. CDR3 region: CASSQDQRAHHTQYF. CDR3 in DNA: TGCGCCAGCAGCCAAGACCAACGGGCACATCATACGCAGTATTTT.

V usage is TRBV5-1 and J usage is TRBJ2-1; D gene ambiguous. The germline V and J ends were trimmed by 0 bases and 4 bases, with 14 bases remaining between them. This CDR3 spans 16 amino acids. Germline CDR1 SGHRS, CDR2 YFSETQ. The CDR3 DNA follows: TGCGCCAGCAGCTTGGTATCGGCAGGAAGGTACAATGAGCAGTTCTTC. As protein: CASSLVSAGRYNEQFF.

This chain links TRBV5-6 with TRBJ2-7; tentatively, D is TRBD1 (5 bases). This CDR3 has 14 residues. Germline lookup yields CDR1 SGHDT and CDR2 YYEEEE. V was pared by 4 bases and J by 3 bases, with 14 bases between. The CDR3 DNA reads as TGTGCCAGCAGCAAAGGGGCAGGGATCTACGAGCAGTACGTC. Amino acids: CASSKGAGIYEQYV.

This clonotype was observed at least ten times. This rearrangement joins TRBV29-1 to TRBJ2-1, with 9 bases lining up with TRBD1. The CDR3 is 15 amino acids. The germline V gene encodes CDR1 SQVTM and CDR2 ANQGSEA. With V trimmed by 5 bases and J by 1 base, 6 bases remained unmatched. The CDR3, as DNA: TGCAGCGTTACATTCGGGACAGGGTCCTACAATGAGCAGTTCTTC. As protein: CSVTFGTGSYNEQFF.

This clonotype was seen a handful of times. J is TRBJ2-3 and V is TRBV5-6; D remains ambiguous. There are 14 residues in the CDR3. Germline V gene data show CDR1 as SGHDT and CDR2 as YYEEEE. V lost 0 bases to trimming and J lost 6 bases, with 11 bases between them. In nucleotides, the CDR3 is TGTGCCAGCAGCTTGGTAACCGGGCCCGATACGCAGTATTTT. It specifies CASSLVTGPDTQYF.

There are a few counts of this clonotype. The CDR3 sequence: CASSVSGSGWETQYF. Written as DNA, the CDR3 is TGCGCCAGCAGCGTTAGCGGGAGCGGATGGGAGACCCAGTACTTC. The rearrangement joins TRBV4-1 to TRBJ2-5, with 9 bases aligning to TRBD2. J gave up 5 bases and V 5 bases, and 9 bases lay outside the gene matches. The germline V gene encodes CDR1 MGHRA and CDR2 YSYEKL. The CDR3 is made up of 15 amino acids.

This clonotype was seen more than once but under ten times. The chain carries TRBV20-1 and TRBJ2-7; 14 positions agree with TRBD2. There are 16 residues in the CDR3. Per the germline V gene, CDR1 is DFQATT and CDR2 is SNEGSKA (reference sequence). With V trimmed by 5 bases and J by 2 bases, 8 bases remained unmatched. The CDR3 region has the DNA TGCAGTGCTGCGACTAGCGGGAGGGAACTACCCTACGAGCAGTACTTC. Translation: CSAATSGRELPYEQYF.

The V and J genes are TRBV28 and TRBJ2-1; D might be TRBD2 (6 bases). CDR3 length: 15 amino acids. Trimming shortened V by 6 bases and J by 0 bases, and 12 bases separated the two germline ends. The germline gives CDR1 MDHEN, CDR2 SYDVKM. CDR3 sequence: CASRKAGSSYNEQFF. The CDR3 bases are TGTGCCAGCAGAAAGGCGGGAAGCTCCTACAATGAGCAGTTCTTC.

This clonotype was counted only a few times. This CDR3 is CASRDRGPNYGYTF. The CDR3 DNA reads as TGTGCCAGCAGGGACAGGGGTCCTAACTATGGCTACACCTTC. The rearrangement uses TRBV27 and TRBJ1-2, with 9 nucleotides matching TRBD1. The CDR3 consists of 14 residues. J was trimmed by 0 bases and V by 6 bases; bases with no gene match: 2. Germline values: CDR1 MNHEY, CDR2 SMNVEV (reference sequence).

This clonotype was observed a few times. V usage is TRBV27 and J usage is TRBJ1-6, with unresolved D. V lost 0 bases to trimming and J lost 4 bases, with 7 bases between them. Germline V gene lookup returns CDR1 MNHEY and CDR2 SMNVEV (reference sequence). CDR3 length: 15 amino acids. The CDR3 sequence: CASSLSMGYNSPLHF. The CDR3 DNA is TGTGCCAGCAGTTTATCGATGGGGTATAATTCACCCCTCCACTTT.

This clonotype was observed many times. The gene calls are TRBV19 and TRBJ2-5, with D perhaps assigned TRBD1 or TRBD2 (5 bases each). The CDR3 consists of 13 residues. CDR1 is LNHDA and CDR2 is SQIVND in the germline V gene (reference sequence). V was pared by 11 bases and J by 2 bases, with 15 bases between. CDR3 loop: CACRELGQETQYF. The CDR3 DNA sequence: TGTGCCTGCAGGGAGCTCGGGCAAGAGACCCAGTACTTC.

This clonotype was seen ten or more times. CDR3 sequence (DNA): TGCAGCGTTGAAATACTCAACACCGGGGAGCTGTTTTTT. It is translated as CSVEILNTGELFF. The chain combines TRBV29-1 with TRBJ2-2; D remains unclear. The germline V gene has CDR1 SQVTM and CDR2 ANQGSEA. The CDR3 consists of 13 residues. Trimming stripped 2 bases from V and 2 bases from J, with 6 bases between.

This sequence joins TRBV6-1 and TRBJ2-1; 10 bases align to TRBD2. With 5 bases clipped from V and 4 bases from J, the junction kept 5 bases outside the gene matches. Germline V CDR1 and CDR2: MNHNS, SASEGT. The CDR3 runs to 15 residues. The CDR3 region has the DNA TGTGCCAGCAGTACGAGCGGGAGGGGTTACAATGAGCAGTTCTTC. This codes for CASSTSGRGYNEQFF.

The rearrangement uses TRBV2 and TRBJ2-3; TRBD2 agrees at 11 bases. The V segment lost 7 bases and the J segment 4 bases; nucleotides outside the gene matches: 7. CDR1 SNHLY and CDR2 FYNNEI come from the germline V gene. CDR3 length: 15 residues. Here the CDR3 DNA reads TGTGCCAGCACTCCGACTAGCGGGGTGGCAGATACGCAGTATTTT. Amino acid sequence: CASTPTSGVADTQYF. The full variable domain, in which reference TRBV2 and TRBJ2-3 provide the parts outside the CDR3, is EPEVTQTPSHQVTQMGQEVILRCVPISNHLYFYWYRQILGQKVEFLVSFYNNEISEKSEIFDDQFSVERPDGSNFTLKIRSTKLEDSAMYFCASTPTSGVADTQYFGPGTRLTVL.

In its sample, this clonotype was seen a few times. The chain is built from TRBV24-1 and TRBJ1-5; a possible D gene is TRBD1 (5 bases). The CDR3 consists of 14 residues. From germline, CDR1 is KGHDR and CDR2 SFDVKD. V lost 7 bases, J lost 0 bases, and 9 bases lay in between. The CDR3 region is CATSDRDSNQPQHF. The CDR3 DNA reads TGTGCCACCAGCGACAGAGATAGCAATCAGCCCCAGCATTTT.

This clonotype was recorded a few times. V usage is TRBV27 and J usage is TRBJ1-1; 9 bases agree with TRBD1. The CDR3 runs 16 residues. The V gene end was trimmed by 8 bases and the J gene end by 0 bases; junction bases not matched to a gene: 10. Germline V lookup: CDR1 MNHEY, CDR2 SMNVEV (reference sequence). The CDR3 bases are TGTGCCAGCGCTGGACAGGGGAGGGGTTTGAACACTGAAGCTTTCTTT. It encodes CASAGQGRGLNTEAFF.

This clonotype was observed a handful of times. The V call is TRBV12-5, the J call TRBJ2-2; 14 nucleotides align to TRBD2. After removal of 6 bases from V and 1 base from J, the junction contained 7 bases not matched to a gene. The V gene's germline CDR1 is LGHNT and CDR2 FRNRAP. The CDR3 extends over 18 amino acids. For the CDR3, the DNA is TGTGCTAGTGGCTGGGGACTAGCGGGAGAAGGGAACACCGGGGAGCTGTTTTTT. This codes for CASGWGLAGEGNTGELFF.

The chain carries TRBV2 and TRBJ2-7; no definite D call. The CDR3 has 16 amino acids. Germline V CDR1 and CDR2: SNHLY, FYNNEI. V gave up 1 base and J gave up 0 bases, with 13 bases separating them. The CDR3 region is CASSEGLGYYSYEQYF. CDR3 in DNA: TGTGCCAGCAGTGAAGGGTTGGGGTACTACTCCTACGAGCAGTACTTC.

The chain links TRBV21-1 to TRBJ2-7; the DNA was not compared with TRBD1, the D call given in the table. TRBV21-1 is assigned pseudogene status. CDR3 size: 14 residues. The CDR3 loop reads CASSNPSGTEGQYV. In DNA, the CDR3 is TGTGCCAGCAGCAATCCCTCCGGGACAGAGGGGCAGTACGTC.

V gene TRBV28 combines with J gene TRBJ2-7, with a tentative D call TRBD1 (6 bases). This CDR3 comprises 13 residues. V lost 6 bases to trimming and J lost 0 bases, with 9 bases between them. Germline CDR1 is MDHEN and CDR2 is SYDVKM. As DNA, the CDR3 is TGTGCCAGCAGGATGGACAGCTCCTACGAGCAGTACGTC. It yields the protein CASRMDSSYEQYV.

This clonotype was seen many times. The CDR3 DNA sequence: TGTGCCAGCAGCGTGGATGTAGGGGTAGGGCCCACAGATACGCAGTATTTT. Encoded protein: CASSVDVGVGPTDTQYF. V gene TRBV9 combines with J gene TRBJ2-3, with D possibly being TRBD1 (5 bases). This CDR3 has 17 amino acids. V shed 2 bases and J shed 2 bases, with 18 bases lying between them. The germline gives CDR1 SGDLS, CDR2 YYNGEE. The whole variable domain, remainder taken from reference TRBV9 and TRBJ2-3, is DSGVTQTPKHLITATGQRVTLRCSPRSGDLSVYWYQQSLDQGLQFLIQYYNGEERAKGNILERFSAQQFPDLHSELNLSSLELGDSALYFCASSVDVGVGPTDTQYFGPGTRLTVL.

As concerns this clonotype: An end of the junction differs from the germline gene, which may be a read error. The CDR3 coding sequence is TGTGCCAGCAGTGCGTCTAGCGGAGCCCCGGTTAATGGGCAGTTCTTC. It translates to CASSASSGAPVNGQFF. The rearrangement uses TRBV27 and TRBJ2-1; 7 bases are shared with TRBD2. From germline, CDR1 is MNHEY and CDR2 SMNVEV (reference sequence). This CDR3 contains 16 residues.

This clonotype was recorded at least ten times. V and J are TRBV12-3 or TRBV12-4 and TRBJ2-4; D is uncertain. This CDR3 spans 11 amino acids. V lost 6 bases to trimming and J lost 6 bases, with 6 bases between them. The CDR3 reads CASSDRNIQYF. In DNA, the CDR3 is TGTGCCAGCAGCGATAGAAACATTCAGTACTTC.

There are a few counts of this clonotype. V is TRBV28 and J is TRBJ2-1; 15 nucleotides line up with TRBD2. Germline-derived CDR1 and CDR2 are MDHEN and SYDVKM. Germline trimming cut 6 bases from V and 0 bases from J; bases unmatched to any gene: 3. The CDR3 totals 17 residues. CDR3 sequence (DNA): TGTGCCAGCAGACCGGGACTAGCGGGAGGCTCCTACAATGAGCAGTTCTTC. It yields the protein CASRPGLAGGSYNEQFF.

This clonotype has at least ten counts. The rearrangement uses TRBV18 and TRBJ2-1; a possible D gene is TRBD1 (5 bases). V lost 3 bases and J 4 bases, leaving 13 bases between the germline ends. The CDR3 contains 15 residues. Germline V gene sequence: CDR1 KGHSH, CDR2 LQKENI. CDR3 coding DNA: TGTGCCAGCTCACCGGGGCTGGACCCTTACAATGAGCAGTTCTTC. Its translation is CASSPGLDPYNEQFF.

This chain uses TRBV29-1 with TRBJ2-2; 10 bases are shared with TRBD2. The germline gives CDR1 SQVTM, CDR2 ANQGSEA. V shed 3 bases, J shed 4 bases, and the junction held 5 bases outside the gene matches. The CDR3 spans 15 residues. In nucleotides, the CDR3 is TGCAGCGTTGACCTAGCGGGGGCCTCCACCGGGGAGCTGTTTTTT. Amino acid sequence: CSVDLAGASTGELFF.

In its sample, this clonotype was seen a few times. The gene calls are TRBV6-5 and TRBJ2-1; tentatively, D is TRBD2 (5 bases). The CDR3 has 14 amino acids. The germline V and J ends were trimmed by 0 bases and 8 bases, with 11 bases remaining between them. The germline CDR1 and CDR2 sequences are MNHEY and SVGAGI. In DNA form, the CDR3 reads TGTGCCAGCAGTTACTCGACGCGGCGGGATGAGCAGTTCTTC. Translating it yields CASSYSTRRDEQFF.

This clonotype was seen only a few times. This chain connects TRBV4-1 to TRBJ2-2; maybe TRBD2 (6 bases). The germline V gene has CDR1 MGHRA and CDR2 YSYEKL. CDR3 length: 15 residues. With 0 bases removed from V and 5 bases from J, the gap between germline ends came to 10 bases. The CDR3, as DNA: TGCGCCAGCAGCCAAGATCCCGGGGGAACCGGGGAGCTGTTTTTT. Protein: CASSQDPGGTGELFF.

In this sample, this clonotype turned up a few times. The genes are TRBV3-1 and TRBJ2-1; TRBD2 aligns across 10 bases. V lost 4 bases and J lost 9; bases outside the gene matches: 15. The germline CDR1 and CDR2 sequences are LGHDT and YNNKEL (reference sequence). The CDR3 length is 17 residues. For the CDR3, the DNA is TGTGCCAGCAGCCTAATTGCTAGCGGGAGCCTCCCCAGTGAGCAGTTCTTC. This codes for CASSLIASGSLPSEQFF.

This chain connects TRBV20-1 to TRBJ2-7; D unresolved. Trimming shortened V by 0 bases and J by 0 bases, and 12 bases separated the two germline ends. The germline V gene has CDR1 DFQATT and CDR2 SNEGSKA (reference sequence). This CDR3 has 15 residues. As DNA, the CDR3 is TGCAGTGCTAGAGATTTGGCTAGGAGCTCCTACGAGCAGTACGTC. It is translated as CSARDLARSSYEQYV.